The 10 T cell receptor beta chains given below trace back to one sample, sequenced in a study of regulatory T cells in long-lasting Graves disease (dated by TCRdb to about 2021). The library was prepared using multiplex PCR. Sequencing used an Illumina HiSeq 4000. TCR beta libraries were built with iRepertoire HTBI primers and Arm-PCR amplification of CDR3 regions. The public reads were reanalyzed by TCRdb: fastp trimming at Q25, MiXCR alignment, in-frame beta chains only. Rows are combined by CDR3 protein, so each entry shows the most common genes and DNA. Present in this sample are about 660,000 distinct CDR3 sequences, approximately 29% of which were seen just once. The ten largest make up under 55% of the sample. Read against the paper, the sample's time point label means: persistent/refractory GD, antithyroid drugs over 5 years with positive TRAb. RNA was extracted from PBMCs in TRIzol for both TCR sequencing and RNA sequencing.

This specimen was peripheral blood mononuclear cells (PBMCs), taken when the disease was refractory, from a patient treated with antithyroid drugs. The receptor set was obtained from a female donor with Graves disease.

On this clonotype: The junction and the germline gene differ at one end; a read error may be behind it. The rearrangement uses TRBV12-3 or TRBV12-4 and TRBJ1-1; 7 nucleotides match TRBD1. This CDR3 has 14 amino acids. Here the CDR3 DNA reads TGTGCCAGCAGACAGACAGGGCAGGTCACTAAAGCTTTCTTT. Protein product: CASRQTGQVTKAFF.

This clonotype was recorded a few times. V and J are TRBV10-3 and TRBJ1-2; D gene uncertain. Per germline, CDR1 ENHRY and CDR2 SYGVKD. Between the trimmed V and J ends, which lost 10 bases and 10 bases, there was a span of 13 bases. This CDR3 region has 10 residues. In nucleotides, the CDR3 is TGTGCCACCCGGAGCGAAGTCTACACCTTC. Translation: CATRSEVYTF.

The rearrangement uses TRBV6-1 and TRBJ1-2, with D unclear. CDR3 size: 12 residues. The germline CDR1 and CDR2 sequences are MNHNS and SASEGT. The ends were cut back, 7 bases at V and 2 bases at J, with 8 bases in the middle. The CDR3 sequence: CASTAENYGYTF. In DNA form, the CDR3 reads TGTGCCAGCACCGCGGAAAACTATGGCTACACCTTC.

The chain couples TRBV28 to TRBJ1-5, with 9 bases that match TRBD1. The CDR3 contains 16 residues. V shed 3 bases and J 6 bases; nucleotides not matched to a gene: 9. The germline V gene encodes CDR1 MDHEN and CDR2 SYDVKM. The CDR3 DNA is TGTGCCAGCAGTTTTTCCGGGACAGGGAGTCTTCAGCCCCAGCATTTT. This gives the protein CASSFSGTGSLQPQHF.

This rearrangement joins TRBV2 to TRBJ2-7, with D perhaps matching TRBD2 (6 bases). This CDR3 spans 14 amino acids. Germline CDR1 and CDR2: SNHLY and FYNNEI. Deletions cut 6 bases from V and 5 bases from J, with 17 bases between. The CDR3 region is CASSLRLAQHEQYF. The CDR3 bases are TGTGCCAGCAGCTTGAGGCTAGCGCAGCACGAGCAGTACTTC. The full variable domain, its missing parts supplied by reference TRBV2 and TRBJ2-7, is EPEVTQTPSHQVTQMGQEVILRCVPISNHLYFYWYRQILGQKVEFLVSFYNNEISEKSEIFDDQFSVERPDGSNFTLKIRSTKLEDSAMYFCASSLRLAQHEQYFGPGTRLTVT.

Only a few counts were recorded for this clonotype. J is TRBJ1-1 and V is TRBV15, with TRBD1 identical over 9 bases. V gave up 6 bases and J gave up 4 bases; unmatched junction bases: 12. This CDR3 has 16 amino acids. Germline V lookup: CDR1 LNHNV, CDR2 YYDKDF (reference sequence). The DNA for the CDR3 is TGTGCCACCAGAGAGCCGGGACAGGGAATCGGCACTGAAGCTTTCTTT. Amino acids: CATREPGQGIGTEAFF.

The V call is TRBV18, the J call TRBJ2-7; 9 nucleotides match TRBD2. V was pared by 1 base and J by 4 bases, with 11 bases of the junction left unmatched. The CDR3 is 17 residues long. Per the germline V gene, CDR1 is KGHSH and CDR2 is LQKENI. In nucleotides, the CDR3 is TGTGCCAGCTCACCACTCCTTCGACTAGCGGATAGGTACGAGCAGTACTTC. As protein: CASSPLLRLADRYEQYF. Together with reference TRBV18 and TRBJ2-7, the CDR3 gives the full variable domain: NAGVMQNPRHLVRRRGQEARLRCSPMKGHSHVYWYRQLPEEGLKFMVYLQKENIIDESGMPKERFSAEFPKEGPSILRIQQVVRGDSAAYFCASSPLLRLADRYEQYFGPGTRLTVT.

The chain carries TRBV20-1 and TRBJ1-4; D remains ambiguous. V lost 3 bases and J lost 8, with 7 bases in between. The CDR3 has 11 amino acids. Germline assignment: CDR1 DFQATT and CDR2 SNEGSKA (reference sequence). Here the CDR3 reads CSASGGEKLFF. CDR3 in DNA: TGCAGTGCTAGCGGCGGGGAAAAACTGTTTTTT.

V is TRBV7-2 and J is TRBJ1-1; weak D call: TRBD1 (5 bases). Trimming shortened V by 4 bases and J by 1 base, and 10 bases separated the two germline ends. The CDR3 spans 14 residues. The V gene's germline CDR1 is SGHTA and CDR2 FQGNSA. DNA of the CDR3: TGTGCCAGCAGCTCGGACATCACGAACACTGAAGCTTTCTTT. As protein: CASSSDITNTEAFF.

This chain links TRBV20-1 with TRBJ1-2, with a weak D call TRBD1 (5 bases). This CDR3 region has 17 residues. The V and J ends lost 0 bases and 3 bases respectively, with 20 bases between them. CDR1 and CDR2 (germline): DFQATT, SNEGSKA (reference sequence). CDR3 DNA sequence: TGCAGTGCTAGAGATCCTCGACAGAGCCCCCCGGACTATGGCTACACCTTC. It translates to CSARDPRQSPPDYGYTF.